One and the same sample provided the 27 T cell receptor beta chains below, sequenced in a study of shared clonotypes between healthy human individuals. Sequencing used immunoSEQ multiplex PCR; TCRdb keeps in-frame clones, though not all of them. The table has 2 million to 2.5 million clones, roughly 93% seen once. The sequenced material came from naive CD4+ T cells from PBMCs. Subset meaning: CD45RA+ positively selected. Receptor source: a man younger than 35 in good health. Some clones in this sample may be carry-over from other donors' samples.

A few counts support this clone. Other nucleotide sequences from this sample produce the same CDR3. The chain has TRBV2 and TRBJ1-1, with D possibly being TRBD1 (6 bases). Trimming shortened V by 6 bases and J by 1 base, and 9 bases separated the two germline ends. CDR1 and CDR2 from the germline V gene are SNHLY and FYNNEI. This CDR3 is 13 amino acids long. DNA of the CDR3: TGTGCCAGCAGGGTACAGGGGAACACTGAAGCTTTCTTT. As protein: CASRVQGNTEAFF.

This chain uses TRBV2 with TRBJ2-1; unclear D gene. Deletions cut 2 bases from V and 1 base from J, with 9 bases between. From germline, CDR1 is SNHLY and CDR2 FYNNEI. CDR3 size: 15 residues. The CDR3 sequence: CASSETAISYNEQFF. The CDR3 DNA reads as TGTGCCAGCAGTGAAACAGCCATATCCTACAATGAGCAGTTCTTC.

The chain recombines TRBV5-1 with TRBJ2-2, with D perhaps being TRBD1 or TRBD2 (5 bases each). The CDR3 is 15 residues long. The germline V gene has CDR1 SGHRS and CDR2 YFSETQ. With 0 bases removed from V and 4 bases from J, the gap between germline ends came to 10 bases. This CDR3 reads CASSLDKRGTGELFF. CDR3 DNA: TGCGCCAGCAGCTTGGACAAGAGGGGCACCGGGGAGCTGTTTTTT. Full variable domain (outside the CDR3, taken from reference TRBV5-1 and TRBJ2-2): KAGVTQTPRYLIKTRGQQVTLSCSPISGHRSVSWYQQTPGQGLQFLFEYFSETQRNKGNFPGRFSGRQFSNSRSEMNVSTLELGDSALYLCASSLDKRGTGELFFGEGSRLTVL.

The CDR3 is CAWSVITGANVLTF. Written as DNA, the CDR3 is TGTGCCTGGAGTGTAATAACGGGGGCCAACGTCCTGACTTTC. This chain joins TRBV30 and TRBJ2-6; no firm D call. The CDR3 is made up of 14 amino acids. V dropped 0 bases and J dropped 4 bases, with 7 bases sitting between them. Germline-derived CDR1 and CDR2 are GTSNPN and SVGIG (reference sequence).

V gene TRBV9 combines with J gene TRBJ2-5; no firm D call. In germline, CDR1 is SGDLS, CDR2 YYNGEE. Trimming stripped 4 bases from V and 2 bases from J, with 9 bases between. The CDR3 is made up of 13 amino acids. This CDR3 is CASSPLLQETQYF. CDR3 coding DNA: TGTGCCAGCAGCCCACTCCTTCAAGAGACCCAGTACTTC.

The gene calls are TRBV6-5 and TRBJ2-3; D possibly corresponds to TRBD2 (5 bases). This CDR3 comprises 12 residues. Trimming shortened V by 5 bases and J by 6 bases, and 9 bases separated the two germline ends. Germline V CDR1 and CDR2: MNHEY, SVGAGI. In nucleotides, the CDR3 is TGTGCCAGCAGTCCGATAGCGGATACGCAGTATTTT. Protein: CASSPIADTQYF.

The rearrangement uses TRBV7-6 and TRBJ2-5; weak D call: TRBD1 (6 bases). The CDR3 has 13 residues. CDR1 is SGHVS and CDR2 is FNYEAQ in the germline V gene. The germline V and J ends were trimmed by 8 bases and 7 bases, with 17 bases remaining between them. In DNA form, the CDR3 reads TGTGCCAGCGATCAACAGGGCTTCGGGACCCAGTACTTC. Amino acid sequence: CASDQQGFGTQYF.

The chain has TRBV5-5 and TRBJ1-5, with 8 bases lining up with TRBD1. Germline V lookup: CDR1 SGHKS, CDR2 YYEKEE (reference sequence). The CDR3 has 15 amino acids. V shed 4 bases and J 2 bases; nucleotides not matched to a gene: 5. This chain's CDR3 is CASSQGAWGNQPQHF. CDR3 coding DNA: TGTGCCAGCAGCCAGGGGGCGTGGGGCAATCAGCCCCAGCATTTT.

The V call is TRBV7-2, the J call TRBJ2-1; 13 bases are shared with TRBD2. CDR3 length: 15 amino acids. The V segment lost 5 bases and the J segment 6 bases; nucleotides outside the gene matches: 4. Germline V gene lookup returns CDR1 SGHTA and CDR2 FQGNSA. CDR3 amino acids: CASSPGLAGVNEQFF. The CDR3 DNA reads TGTGCCAGCAGCCCCGGACTAGCGGGAGTCAATGAGCAGTTCTTC.

On this clone: Other DNA sequences within the sample encode an identical CDR3. The V gene is TRBV28, the J gene TRBJ1-5; D call uncertain. Trimming removed 1 base from V and 1 base from J, with 2 bases in between. The CDR3 has 13 amino acids. Germline CDR1 and CDR2: MDHEN and SYDVKM. In DNA, the CDR3 is TGTGCCAGCAGTTTATACAGCAATCAGCCCCAGCATTTT. Translation: CASSLYSNQPQHF.

This sequence joins TRBV18 and TRBJ1-2; D unclear. There are 14 residues in the CDR3. Germline V gene lookup returns CDR1 KGHSH and CDR2 LQKENI. The ends were cut back, 3 bases at V and 8 bases at J, with 16 bases in the middle. The CDR3 nucleotides read TGTGCCAGCTCACCCCCCGTGACAATGAGGGGCTACACCTTC. Encoded protein: CASSPPVTMRGYTF.

A single count supports this clone. This chain links TRBV7-2 with TRBJ2-7; the match to TRBD1 covers 7 bases. V lost 0 bases and J lost 3; bases outside the gene matches: 2. The germline V gene has CDR1 SGHTA and CDR2 FQGNSA. This CDR3 spans 14 amino acids. The CDR3 DNA follows: TGTGCCAGCAGCTTAGCGACAGGGTACTACGAGCAGTACTTC. As protein: CASSLATGYYEQYF.

This chain joins TRBV4-3 and TRBJ2-1, with D possibly matching TRBD2 (5 bases). The CDR3 loop spans 16 amino acids. With 4 bases removed from V and 0 bases from J, the gap between germline ends came to 13 bases. CDR1 is LGHNA and CDR2 is YSLEER in the germline V gene. The CDR3 here is CASSRSGYSSYNEQFF. In DNA form, the CDR3 reads TGCGCCAGCAGCCGATCGGGGTACAGCTCCTACAATGAGCAGTTCTTC.

The genes are TRBV27 and TRBJ2-2; TRBD2 matches at 11 bases. CDR1 is MNHEY and CDR2 is SMNVEV in the germline V gene (reference sequence). Losses at the gene ends were 2 bases for V and 7 bases for J; bases not matched to a gene: 6. The CDR3 covers 16 residues. This CDR3 is CASSLTSGSWVGELFF. The CDR3 coding sequence is TGTGCCAGCAGTTTAACTAGCGGGAGTTGGGTCGGGGAGCTGTTTTTT.

With regard to this clone: The identical CDR3 is also encoded by other nucleotide sequences in the sample. The gene calls are TRBV15 and TRBJ1-2; no definite D call. The CDR3 length is 14 residues. Trimming took 0 bases from V and 4 from J, leaving 9 bases between them. CDR1 LNHNV and CDR2 YYDKDF come from the germline V gene (reference sequence). This CDR3 is CATSRDLGGYGYTF. For the CDR3, the DNA is TGTGCCACCAGCAGAGATTTGGGAGGCTATGGCTACACCTTC. Supplemented by reference TRBV15 and TRBJ1-2, the full variable domain reads DAMVIQNPRYQVTQFGKPVTLSCSQTLNHNVMYWYQQKSSQAPKLLFHYYDKDFNNEADTPDNFQSRRPNTSFCFLDIRSPGLGDTAMYLCATSRDLGGYGYTFGSGTRLTVV.

CDR3 region: CASSLGGLGKNIQYF. In DNA form, the CDR3 reads TGTGCCAGCAGCTTAGGCGGGTTGGGCAAAAACATTCAGTACTTC. The chain carries TRBV7-9 and TRBJ2-4; D is perhaps TRBD2 (5 bases). The CDR3 is 15 amino acids. Trimming pared 1 base from V and 3 bases from J, leaving 10 bases between. Per germline, CDR1 SEHNR and CDR2 FQNEAQ (reference sequence).

The chain links TRBV11-3 to TRBJ2-2, with TRBD2 matching over 10 bases. This CDR3 comprises 19 residues. Germline V gives CDR1 SGHNT, CDR2 YENEEA. The J segment lost 0 bases and the V segment lost 2 bases, leaving 9 bases of the junction unmatched. The CDR3 loop reads CASSLPRTSGHPNTGELFF. The CDR3 region has the DNA TGTGCCAGCAGCTTACCTCGGACTAGCGGACATCCGAACACCGGGGAGCTGTTTTTT.

This clone showed up just a few times. The chain has TRBV7-9 and TRBJ1-4, with a weak D call TRBD1 (5 bases). Trimming took 6 bases from V and 7 from J, leaving 9 bases between them. Germline loops: CDR1 SEHNR, CDR2 FQNEAQ (reference sequence). CDR3 length equals 12 residues. The CDR3 here is CASSPGREKLFF. The CDR3 DNA reads as TGTGCCAGCAGTCCAGGGCGTGAAAAACTGTTTTTT. Combining the CDR3 with reference TRBV7-9 and TRBJ1-4 gives the whole variable domain DTGVSQNPRHKITKRGQNVTFRCDPISEHNRLYWYRQTLGQGPEFLTYFQNEAQLEKSRLLSDRFSAERPKGSFSTLEIQRTEQGDSAMYLCASSPGREKLFFGSGTQLSVL.

This chain links TRBV2 with TRBJ2-5; D ambiguous. The CDR3 extends over 13 amino acids. Germline values: CDR1 SNHLY, CDR2 FYNNEI. Trimming removed 5 bases at V and 2 bases at J, with 9 bases between. For the CDR3, the DNA is TGTGCCAGCAGTCCTGAACAGCAAGAGACCCAGTACTTC. The encoded protein is CASSPEQQETQYF.

The V call is TRBV28, the J call TRBJ2-7; possibly TRBD1 for D (5 bases). V lost 3 bases and J lost 5, with 14 bases in between. The CDR3 covers 14 residues. Germline CDR1 and CDR2: MDHEN and SYDVKM. The CDR3 spells CASSLFRAINEQYF. CDR3 in DNA: TGTGCCAGCAGTTTGTTCAGGGCGATCAACGAGCAGTACTTC.

The chain links TRBV20-1 to TRBJ1-2, with no clear D. V was pared by 4 bases and J by 4 bases, with 7 bases between. There are 11 residues in the CDR3. CDR1 and CDR2 (germline): DFQATT, SNEGSKA (reference sequence). DNA of the CDR3: TGCAGTGCTAACCTCGCCTATGGCTACACCTTC. Translating it yields CSANLAYGYTF.

The chain is built from TRBV28 and TRBJ2-7; 9 bases match TRBD1. This CDR3 spans 16 amino acids. V lost 6 bases and J lost 4; bases outside the gene matches: 13. From germline, CDR1 is MDHEN and CDR2 SYDVKM. DNA of the CDR3: TGTGCCAGCAGAGGACAGGGGCCCAGGACCTTTTACGAGCAGTACTTC. Protein sequence: CASRGQGPRTFYEQYF.

The chain couples TRBV5-1 to TRBJ2-1, with 11 bases that match TRBD1. The CDR3 runs 15 residues. Germline lookup yields CDR1 SGHRS and CDR2 YFSETQ. V dropped 4 bases and J dropped 8; count of bases not matched to a gene: 8. CDR3 nucleotide sequence: TGCGCCAGCAGCACCGGGACAGGGGGTCTCTATGAGCAGTTCTTC. Amino acid sequence: CASSTGTGGLYEQFF.

The chain combines TRBV28 with TRBJ2-2; 10 positions agree with TRBD1. This CDR3 has 14 residues. The ends lost 8 bases at V and 4 bases at J; junction bases unmatched: 4. Per the germline V gene, CDR1 is MDHEN and CDR2 is SYDVKM. This CDR3 is CASFRDRGTGELFF. CDR3 coding DNA: TGTGCCAGCTTCCGGGACAGGGGCACCGGGGAGCTGTTTTTT.

The V and J genes are TRBV5-1 and TRBJ2-1, with unresolved D. Trimming removed 0 bases at V and 5 bases at J, with 9 bases between. CDR3 length: 14 residues. Germline CDR1 is SGHRS and CDR2 is YFSETQ. The CDR3 loop is CASSLVQRNNEQFF. CDR3 bases: TGCGCCAGCAGCTTGGTTCAAAGGAACAATGAGCAGTTCTTC.

This rearrangement joins TRBV27 to TRBJ2-7; D not certain. CDR3 length: 13 amino acids. The V and J ends lost 2 bases and 4 bases respectively, with 9 bases between them. The germline CDR1 and CDR2 sequences are MNHEY and SMNVEV (reference sequence). CDR3 sequence (DNA): TGTGCCAGCAGTTTAGCCCCTAGATACGAGCAGTACTTC. Translation gives CASSLAPRYEQYF.

The chain combines TRBV5-1 with TRBJ2-3; 7 bases agree with TRBD2. Germline assignment: CDR1 SGHRS and CDR2 YFSETQ. V was pared by 1 base and J by 0 bases, with 17 bases of the junction left unmatched. The length of the CDR3 is 20 residues. The CDR3 here is CASSLRSLAAVILSTDTQYF. The CDR3 DNA reads TGCGCCAGCAGCTTGAGGTCGCTAGCGGCTGTTATACTCAGCACAGATACGCAGTATTTT.